A single sample gave rise to the 31 T cell receptor beta chains below, sequenced in a study of quantifying T cell responses using KT2 cells. Looking at the study overall: cDNA was made from DNase-treated RNA using alpha and beta constant primers.

Each cDNA got a UMI-containing oligo ligated at its 3' end. An equimolar mix of RC1.1 and RC1.2 primed the beta chain across TRBC1 and TRBC2. TCRdb reanalysed the UMI-ligation and nested PCR reads using MiXCR and keeps one entry per CDR3 protein. The sample includes tens of thousands of distinct CDR3 sequences, roughly 12% of them seen just once. The sample consisted of PBMCs spiked with cells of the T cell clone KT2. The receptors come from a human donor.

This clonotype was observed many times. This rearrangement joins TRBV20-1 to TRBJ1-2, with TRBD1 identical over 9 bases. The CDR3 loop spans 16 amino acids. The J segment lost 2 bases and the V segment lost 1 base, leaving 8 bases of the junction unmatched. In germline, CDR1 is DFQATT, CDR2 SNEGSKA (reference sequence). CDR3 sequence: CSARGTGTGNNYGYTF. The CDR3 DNA follows: TGCAGTGCTAGAGGAACCGGGACAGGGAACAACTATGGCTACACCTTC.

The chain has TRBV3-1 and TRBJ1-1; D gene uncertain. Germline V gene sequence: CDR1 LGHDT, CDR2 YNNKEL (reference sequence). The CDR3 is made up of 14 amino acids. V was clipped by 1 base and J by 4 bases, with 10 bases between them. For the CDR3, the DNA is TGTGCCAGCAGCCAAGTCGGGTTCAGCACTGAAGCTTTCTTT. Translating gives CASSQVGFSTEAFF.

The chain employs TRBV12-3 or TRBV12-4 and TRBJ2-2; 8 bases align to TRBD2. There are 18 residues in the CDR3. The J segment lost 1 base and the V segment lost 7 bases, leaving 14 bases of the junction unmatched. CDR3 coding DNA: TGTGCCAGCAAATCCCTGCGGTCGGGACTAGTGAACACCGGGGAGCTGTTTTTT. Protein sequence: CASKSLRSGLVNTGELFF.

This chain links TRBV20-1 with TRBJ2-7; TRBD2 matches 7 bases. Trimming removed 5 bases from V and 5 bases from J; junction bases left unmatched: 9. Per the germline V gene, CDR1 is DFQATT and CDR2 is SNEGSKA (reference sequence). This CDR3 is 13 amino acids long. CDR3 sequence reads: CSAGDRLAHEQYF. CDR3 coding DNA: TGCAGTGCTGGGGACCGACTAGCTCACGAGCAGTACTTC.

This clonotype was recorded many times. The V call is TRBV7-3, the J call TRBJ1-1; D is undetermined. The CDR3 contains 14 residues. V lost 1 base, J lost 1 base, and 7 bases lay in between. The germline V gene has CDR1 SGHTA and CDR2 FQGTGA. The CDR3: CASSLNSRNTEAFF. The CDR3 DNA reads as TGTGCCAGCAGCTTAAATAGCCGGAACACTGAAGCTTTCTTT.

This clonotype was counted ten times or more. V and J are TRBV7-9 and TRBJ2-5; TRBD2 aligns across 12 bases. After removal of 5 bases from V and 8 bases from J, the junction contained 6 bases not matched to a gene. This CDR3 contains 14 residues. In germline, CDR1 is SEHNR, CDR2 FQNEAQ (reference sequence). CDR3 sequence reads: CASSASGRATTQYF. CDR3 in DNA: TGTGCCAGCAGCGCTAGCGGGAGGGCGACAACCCAGTACTTC.

The J gene is TRBJ2-3, the V gene TRBV12-3 or TRBV12-4; 10 bases map to TRBD2. The CDR3 is made up of 16 amino acids. V trimming: 4 bases; J trimming: 2 bases; junction bases outside the gene matches: 6. The CDR3 loop is CASSSPAGGFTDTQYF. The CDR3, as DNA: TGTGCCAGCAGTTCCCCAGCGGGGGGGTTCACAGATACGCAGTATTTT.

In its sample, this clonotype was seen many times. This chain connects TRBV7-6 to TRBJ2-7; D remains unclear. The V and J ends lost 0 bases and 9 bases respectively, with 6 bases between them. This CDR3 has 11 residues. Per germline, CDR1 SGHVS and CDR2 FNYEAQ. The CDR3 reads CASSLAHWQYF. CDR3 nucleotides: TGTGCCAGCAGCTTAGCCCACTGGCAGTACTTC.

In this sample, this clonotype turned up many times. V gene TRBV20-1 combines with J gene TRBJ2-3, with TRBD1 matching over 8 bases. Losses at the gene ends were 6 bases for V and 0 bases for J; bases not matched to a gene: 5. The CDR3 runs 14 residues. Germline V gene data show CDR1 as DFQATT and CDR2 as SNEGSKA (reference sequence). The CDR3 sequence: CSATGTGSTDTQYF. The CDR3 nucleotides are TGCAGTGCCACCGGGACAGGTAGCACAGATACGCAGTATTTT.

This sequence joins TRBV29-1 and TRBJ2-7; the match to TRBD1 covers 11 bases. The junction had 8 bases not matched to a gene; V was cut back by 6 bases and J by 7 bases. The CDR3 spans 13 residues. Germline V gene sequence: CDR1 SQVTM, CDR2 ANQGSEA. The CDR3 bases are TGCAGCGTCCGGACAGGGGGCGAGGGAGAGCAGTACTTC. This encodes CSVRTGGEGEQYF.

This clonotype showed up many times. This chain joins TRBV4-2 and TRBJ2-5; the D gene is possibly TRBD2 (5 bases). The V gene lost 1 base and the J gene lost 3 bases, with 15 bases spanning the gap. The CDR3 has 16 amino acids. Germline V lookup: CDR1 LGHNA, CDR2 YNFKEQ. The CDR3 nucleotides read TGTGCCAGCAGCCAAGGTGGGAGTGGCTTAGAAGAGACCCAGTACTTC. Translating gives CASSQGGSGLEETQYF.

The chain recombines TRBV2 with TRBJ2-3, with 7 positions matching TRBD2. Unmatched junction bases numbered 12, after V lost 7 bases and J lost 5 bases. The CDR3 length is 15 residues. Germline V gene lookup returns CDR1 SNHLY and CDR2 FYNNEI. The CDR3 nucleotides are TGTGCCAGCACCAGCCGGGGGGAACCGGGAGATACGCAGTATTTT. The encoded protein is CASTSRGEPGDTQYF.

This clonotype has just a few counts. This chain uses TRBV28 with TRBJ2-5; 7 bases map to TRBD2. The junction had 9 bases not matched to a gene; V was cut back by 6 bases and J by 5 bases. The CDR3 consists of 14 residues. Germline assignment: CDR1 MDHEN and CDR2 SYDVKM. CDR3 region: CASRPKRGWETQYF. The CDR3 region has the DNA TGTGCCAGCAGACCGAAGCGGGGTTGGGAGACCCAGTACTTC.

Concerning this clonotype: In this CDR3 the conserved last residue, phenylalanine or tryptophan, is missing, so a read error is likely. The V gene is TRBV25-1, the J gene TRBJ2-1; D remains unclear. Per germline, CDR1 MGHDK and CDR2 SYGVNS. V shed 2 bases and J shed 4 bases, with 15 bases lying between them. There are 16 residues in the CDR3. CDR3 sequence (DNA): TGTGCCAGCAGTGAACTCGCCCAAATCGGGTACAATGAGCAGTTCTGC. Its protein product is CASSELAQIGYNEQFC.

In its sample, this clonotype was seen a few times. Written as DNA, the CDR3 is TGCAGTGCCCCGAAGGACTCGGGCATTCAGTACTTC. This translates into CSAPKDSGIQYF. The V gene is TRBV20-1, the J gene TRBJ2-4; a possible D gene is TRBD2 (5 bases). With 6 bases removed from V and 9 bases from J, the gap between germline ends came to 15 bases. Germline-derived CDR1 and CDR2 are DFQATT and SNEGSKA (reference sequence). There are 12 residues in the CDR3.

The V call is TRBV5-1, the J call TRBJ2-7; TRBD1 agrees at 7 bases. Germline trimming cut 0 bases from V and 6 bases from J; bases unmatched to any gene: 6. Germline values: CDR1 SGHRS, CDR2 YFSETQ. The CDR3 runs to 14 residues. The CDR3 here is CASSLAVAGGEQYF. For the CDR3, the DNA is TGCGCCAGCAGCTTGGCTGTGGCAGGGGGCGAGCAGTACTTC.

The rearrangement joins TRBV20-1 to TRBJ2-3; D ambiguous. The CDR3 is 12 residues long. V was pared by 2 bases and J by 6 bases, with 9 bases between. Germline CDR1 is DFQATT and CDR2 is SNEGSKA (reference sequence). CDR3 nucleotides: TGCAGTGCTAGAAAAGGCTCGGATACGCAGTATTTT. Amino acid sequence: CSARKGSDTQYF.

Many counts were recorded for this clonotype. The chain combines TRBV13 with TRBJ2-7; the D call may be TRBD1 or TRBD2 (6 bases each). CDR3 length: 14 amino acids. From germline, CDR1 is PRHDT and CDR2 FYEKMQ (reference sequence). V dropped 2 bases and J dropped 2 bases, with 10 bases sitting between them. The CDR3, as DNA: TGTGCCAGCAGCTTATCCGGGGGCACCTACGAGCAGTACTTC. Translated, it gives CASSLSGGTYEQYF. Combining the CDR3 with reference TRBV13 and TRBJ2-7 gives the whole variable domain AAGVIQSPRHLIKEKRETATLKCYPIPRHDTVYWYQQGPGQDPQFLISFYEKMQSDKGSIPDRFSAQQFSDYHSELNMSSLELGDSALYFCASSLSGGTYEQYFGPGTRLTVT.

This clonotype appeared a few times. The genes are TRBV14 and TRBJ1-5, with unresolved D. This CDR3 is 13 amino acids long. V shed 1 base and J shed 9 bases, with 10 bases lying between them. Germline values: CDR1 SGHDN, CDR2 FVKESK. The chain's CDR3 is CASSQGSDSPQHF. The CDR3 DNA reads TGTGCCAGCAGCCAAGGGTCGGATTCGCCCCAGCATTTT.

This clonotype was counted a few times. V gene TRBV2 combines with J gene TRBJ2-5; possibly TRBD2 for D (6 bases). V was cut by 1 base and J by 2 bases, with 11 bases left in between. Germline lookup yields CDR1 SNHLY and CDR2 FYNNEI. This CDR3 is built from 15 residues. Here the CDR3 DNA reads TGTGCCAGCAGTGAAGAGGAGGGTGGGCAAGAGACCCAGTACTTC. This codes for CASSEEEGGQETQYF. The entire variable domain, with the rest obtained from reference TRBV2 and TRBJ2-5, is as follows: EPEVTQTPSHQVTQMGQEVILRCVPISNHLYFYWYRQILGQKVEFLVSFYNNEISEKSEIFDDQFSVERPDGSNFTLKIRSTKLEDSAMYFCASSEEEGGQETQYFGPGTRLLVL.

CDR3 region: CASSPWPSGRAGKNEQFF. The CDR3 DNA reads TGTGCCAGCAGCCCGTGGCCTAGCGGGAGGGCCGGTAAGAATGAGCAGTTCTTC. The genes are TRBV7-3 and TRBJ2-1, with 12 bases lining up with TRBD2. Germline V gene lookup returns CDR1 SGHTA and CDR2 FQGTGA. The CDR3 extends over 18 amino acids. V shed 5 bases and J 7 bases; nucleotides not matched to a gene: 15.

There are a few counts of this clonotype. The chain uses TRBV9 and TRBJ1-3; a possible D gene is TRBD1 (6 bases). CDR3 length: 15 residues. CDR1 is SGDLS and CDR2 is YYNGEE in the germline V gene. V gave up 4 bases and J gave up 0 bases, with 11 bases separating them. CDR3 bases: TGTGCCAGCAGCTCAACAGGGCCCTCTGGAAACACCATATATTTT. Amino acid sequence: CASSSTGPSGNTIYF.

This clonotype was recorded at least ten times. The V gene is TRBV5-8, the J gene TRBJ1-2; TRBD1 aligns across 11 bases. V lost 4 bases and J lost 6; bases outside the gene matches: 11. In germline, CDR1 is SGHTS, CDR2 YDEGEE. The CDR3 runs 16 residues. CDR3 nucleotide sequence: TGTGCCAGCAGCCCCTGGGGACAGGGGGTATTAAATGGCTACACCTTC. Protein product: CASSPWGQGVLNGYTF.

This clonotype was counted between two and nine times. The gene calls are TRBV24-1 and TRBJ2-2, with 8 bases identical to TRBD1. CDR1 KGHDR and CDR2 SFDVKD come from the germline V gene. The CDR3 sequence is 15 residues long. With 3 bases clipped from V and 3 bases from J, the junction kept 2 bases outside the gene matches. CDR3 in amino acids: CATSDPDRDTGELFF. Here the CDR3 DNA reads TGTGCCACCAGTGATCCGGACAGGGACACCGGGGAGCTGTTTTTT.

This clonotype was counted at least ten times. The rearrangement joins TRBV11-2 to TRBJ2-7, with 9 bases lining up with TRBD1. The V gene end was trimmed by 5 bases and the J gene end by 4 bases; junction bases not matched to a gene: 15. From germline, CDR1 is SGHAT and CDR2 FQNNGV. The CDR3 has 17 amino acids. CDR3: CASSHGHRDRDLYEQYF. The CDR3, as DNA: TGTGCCAGCAGCCACGGGCACCGGGACAGGGATCTTTACGAGCAGTACTTC.

V and J are TRBV3-1 and TRBJ1-1; perhaps TRBD1 as D (6 bases). The CDR3 covers 17 residues. The V gene's germline CDR1 is LGHDT and CDR2 YNNKEL (reference sequence). V lost 3 bases and J lost 1, with 18 bases in between. CDR3 residues: CASSHTGQGRQNTEAFF. DNA of the CDR3: TGTGCCAGCAGCCACACAGGGCAGGGTCGGCAGAACACTGAAGCTTTCTTT.

Here the CDR3 DNA reads TGTGCCAGCAGCAAGACCCGATGGACGACCGGGGAGCTGTTTTTT. This gives the protein CASSKTRWTTGELFF. This chain joins TRBV5-5 and TRBJ2-2; D gene uncertain. The ends were cut back, 4 bases at V and 5 bases at J, with 15 bases in the middle. The CDR3 extends over 15 amino acids. Germline CDR1 reads SGHKS; CDR2 reads YYEKEE (reference sequence).

The chain joins TRBV5-1 to TRBJ2-3; no clear D. The length of the CDR3 is 15 residues. Trimming left V 0 bases short and J 3 bases short, with 11 bases between. Looked up from germline, CDR1 is SGHRS and CDR2 is YFSETQ. CDR3 DNA: TGCGCCAGCAGCTTGGAACGGGTCGGTACAGATACGCAGTATTTT. Its translation: CASSLERVGTDTQYF. The full variable domain, its missing parts supplied by reference TRBV5-1 and TRBJ2-3, is KAGVTQTPRYLIKTRGQQVTLSCSPISGHRSVSWYQQTPGQGLQFLFEYFSETQRNKGNFPGRFSGRQFSNSRSEMNVSTLELGDSALYLCASSLERVGTDTQYFGPGTRLTVL.

This clonotype was seen ten or more times. This rearrangement joins TRBV14 to TRBJ1-6; unclear D gene. This CDR3 is built from 14 residues. V was clipped by 3 bases and J by 11 bases, with 14 bases between them. Germline-derived CDR1 and CDR2 are SGHDN and FVKESK. The CDR3 sequence is CASSHLQPGTPLHF. The CDR3 bases are TGTGCCAGCAGCCACTTGCAGCCTGGGACACCCCTCCACTTT.

J is TRBJ1-1 and V is TRBV5-6, with D unresolved. The germline V gene has CDR1 SGHDT and CDR2 YYEEEE. The germline V and J ends were trimmed by 0 bases and 4 bases, with 7 bases remaining between them. This CDR3 has 13 amino acids. The DNA of the CDR3 is TGTGCCAGCAGCTTGGGCCGGGTCACTGAAGCTTTCTTT. Protein product: CASSLGRVTEAFF. Supplemented by reference TRBV5-6 and TRBJ1-1, the full variable domain reads DAGVTQSPTHLIKTRGQQVTLRCSPKSGHDTVSWYQQALGQGPQFIFQYYEEEERQRGNFPDRFSGHQFPNYSSELNVNALLLGDSALYLCASSLGRVTEAFFGQGTRLTVV.

This clonotype was picked up many times. The chain combines TRBV27 with TRBJ1-5, with D perhaps matching TRBD1 (5 bases). V shed 2 bases and J shed 2 bases, with 10 bases lying between them. The CDR3 has 15 amino acids. The V gene's germline CDR1 is MNHEY and CDR2 SMNVEV (reference sequence). The CDR3 DNA follows: TGTGCCAGCAGTTTAGAGGGGATGGGCAATCAGCCCCAGCATTTT. It codes for CASSLEGMGNQPQHF.